The TCR beta chain under discussion was sequenced for a study of cytomegalovirus exposure and HLA in healthy donors. Study findings and constraints: Sequencing depth across donors, presence/absence analyses assumed, was roughly uniform. Upon later analysis, HLA-associated TCR beta chains proved more clonally expanded than other, equally common chains.

With respect to this clone: Antigen unknown.

In the PCR, 60 Vbeta and 13 Jbeta primers were used. Methods used by the authors: Some 10 million shared chains were among the 60 million to 80 million unique TCR beta chains that a later analysis counted. Sequencing used immunoSEQ multiplex PCR; TCRdb keeps in-frame clones, though not all of them. V and J calls and clone size come straight from that table; D and trimming were deduced from the DNA. The sample lists 150,000 to 200,000 clones, about 80% occurring once. Germline values: CDR1 MDHEN, CDR2 SYDVKM. The CDR3 length is 13 residues. J lost 7 bases, V lost 2 bases, and 2 bases had no gene match.

The sample comprised PBMCs. V and J are TRBV28 and TRBJ1-5; 7 bases fit TRBD1. This TCR was sampled from a woman in her 30s in good health and CMV-seropositive. The CDR3 sequence is CASSLGQAQPQHF. The CDR3 region has the DNA TGTGCCAGCAGTTTAGGACAGGCCCAGCCCCAGCATTTT.